This T cell receptor beta chain is drawn from a study of regulatory T cells in long-lasting Graves disease. For the study at large: Graves' patients who were just diagnosed had used antithyroid drugs for under 3 months. Study-level findings and limits: Persistent disease preferred TRBV28, TRBJ1-2 and TRBJ2-5.

As for time point: newly diagnosed GD, antithyroid drugs for less than 3 months. RNA isolated from PBMCs was used to make the TCR library. In the case of this clonotype: Antigen unknown.

V gave up 5 bases and J gave up 7 bases, with 14 bases separating them. Germline CDR1 reads GTSNPN; CDR2 reads SVGIG (reference sequence). This CDR3 is built from 12 residues. Investigators prepared the TCR beta libraries by applying iRepertoire HTBI primers and Arm-PCR of CDR3 regions. MiXCR, run by TCRdb on the multiplex PCR reads, gives a single entry per CDR3 protein. The repertoire includes 550,000 to 600,000 distinct CDR3 sequences, around 16% of them detected once, and around 13% sits in the top ten. These data were likewise used in another study, on T cells in Graves' hyperthyroidism and ophthalmopathy. This second study says: The blood repertoire included most of the expanded thyroid clonotypes above 0.001.

The starting material was peripheral blood mononuclear cells (PBMCs), obtained at new diagnosis, from a patient treated with antithyroid drugs. This TCR was sampled from a man between 18 and 29 years old with Graves disease. The genes are TRBV30 and TRBJ1-2; D gene uncertain. The CDR3 DNA reads as TGTGCCTGGGTCGCAAGTACTGCTGGCTACACCTTC. Translated: CAWVASTAGYTF.